These T cell receptor beta chains were read from a single sample in a study of T-cell reconstitution after alpha-beta-depleted transplantation in children. One entry per CDR3 protein results from TCRdb running MiXCR on the PCR reads. The sample lists approximately 500,000 distinct CDR3 sequences; 27% were seen once. The sequences come from PBMCs, collected before TCRalphabeta/CD19-depleted stem cell transplant. The receptors here all came from a boy younger than two with Wiskott-Aldrich syndrome, due to receive a stem cell transplant. Both conserved end residues are part of each CDR3. D genes are given only for firm matches. Size tells how often a clone was seen (once, few, many) or the class of an expanded clone, and some rows leave it out.

j_call clone_size v_call d_call cdr3_aa cdr3_nt
TRBJ2-1 few TRBV20-1 TRBD2 CSASRGGRGHNEQFF TGCAGTGCTAGCCGGGGCGGGAGGGGACACAATGAGCAGTTCTTC
TRBJ2-3 - TRBV5-1 - CASSFDGLLTDTQYF TGCGCCAGCAGCTTTGACGGTCTTCTGACAGATACGCAGTATTTT
TRBJ2-7 - TRBV20-1 TRBD1 CSARGDRGGEQYF TGCAGTGCTAGAGGGGACAGGGGAGGCGAGCAGTACTTC
TRBJ2-7 - TRBV7-2 - CAASSPEVDYEQYF TGTGCCGCGAGTTCCCCGGAGGTCGACTACGAGCAGTACTTC
TRBJ2-1 - TRBV27 TRBD2 CASSLPPVGSGSYNEQFF TGTGCCAGCAGTTTACCGCCGGTGGGTAGCGGGAGTTACAATGAGCAGTTCTTC
TRBJ2-1 few TRBV29-1 - CSVAQGASYNEQFF TGCAGCGTGGCACAGGGAGCCTCCTACAATGAGCAGTTCTTC
TRBJ2-1 few TRBV20-1 - CSATAPSSYNEQFF TGCAGTGCTACCGCTCCTAGCTCCTACAATGAGCAGTTCTTC
TRBJ2-3 few TRBV12-3/TRBV12-4 - CASSFNTVRTDTQYF TGTGCCAGCAGTTTTAACACCGTCCGCACAGATACGCAGTATTTT
TRBJ2-2 few TRBV7-2 - CASSPRVLSGELFF TGTGCCAGCAGCCCCAGGGTATTATCCGGGGAGCTGTTTTTT
TRBJ2-7 - TRBV4-1 TRBD1 CASSQQWGQSYYEQYF TGCGCCAGCAGCCAGCAATGGGGACAGAGCTACTACGAGCAGTACTTC
TRBJ2-1 - TRBV11-3 TRBD2 CASSLGAGGPSGAEQFF TGTGCCAGCAGCTTAGGAGCGGGAGGGCCTTCGGGGGCTGAGCAGTTCTTC
TRBJ2-7 - TRBV12-3/TRBV12-4 TRBD1 CASSLWGTGRKRREQYF TGTGCCAGCAGTTTATGGGGGACAGGGAGGAAAAGGCGGGAGCAGTACTTC
TRBJ2-7 - TRBV18 - CASSPRASSYEQYF TGTGCCAGCTCACCTCGGGCCAGCTCCTACGAGCAGTACTTC
TRBJ1-2 - TRBV5-1 - CASSLGQWNTNYGYTF TGCGCCAGCAGCTTGGGGCAGTGGAATACTAACTATGGCTACACCTTC
TRBJ2-3 - TRBV18 - CASSPLYLAAMSTDTQYF TGTGCCAGCTCACCACTGTACTTGGCCGCTATGAGCACAGATACGCAGTATTTT
TRBJ2-7 - TRBV15 - CATSIWGAYEQYF TGTGCCACCAGCATATGGGGAGCCTACGAGCAGTACTTC
TRBJ2-5 - TRBV20-1 TRBD2 CSARLPSGRLQETQYF TGCAGTGCTAGACTACCCAGCGGGAGGCTCCAAGAGACCCAGTACTTC
TRBJ2-1 - TRBV29-1 - CSVESPRSVGNEQFF TGCAGCGTTGAAAGCCCCCGATCGGTGGGGAATGAGCAGTTCTTC
TRBJ2-5 few TRBV5-4 TRBD2 CASSFGGGPGETQYF TGTGCCAGCAGCTTTGGGGGAGGGCCGGGAGAGACCCAGTACTTC
TRBJ2-1 - TRBV27 TRBD1 CASSLYRGASNEQFF TGTGCCAGCAGTTTATACAGGGGCGCGTCGAATGAGCAGTTCTTC
TRBJ1-1 few TRBV5-1 - CASSPAFLNTEAFF TGCGCCAGCAGCCCGGCCTTCTTGAACACTGAAGCTTTCTTT
TRBJ2-4 few TRBV7-2 - CASSLVGGNIQYF TGTGCCAGCAGCCTCGTCGGGGGAAACATTCAGTACTTC
TRBJ1-5 - TRBV7-8 TRBD1 CASSLGQTGVGNQPQHF TGTGCCAGCAGCTTAGGCCAGACAGGGGTGGGCAATCAGCCCCAGCATTTT
TRBJ2-1 few TRBV20-1 - CSAGRGINNEQFF TGCAGTGCCGGACGCGGGATCAACAATGAGCAGTTCTTC
TRBJ2-1 few TRBV7-9 - CASSHQNEQFF TGTGCCAGCAGCCACCAGAATGAGCAGTTCTTC
TRBJ1-1 many TRBV10-3 - CAIRGQGTEAFF TGTGCCATCAGAGGGCAGGGAACTGAAGCTTTCTTT
TRBJ2-4 few TRBV20-1 - CSASSGINIQYF TGCAGTGCTAGTTCAGGGATAAACATTCAGTACTTC
TRBJ1-1 - TRBV9 - CASSFADFPTEAFF TGTGCCAGCAGCTTCGCCGACTTTCCCACTGAAGCTTTCTTT
TRBJ2-7 - TRBV12-3/TRBV12-4 - CASSVGPGWVYEQYF TGTGCCAGCAGCGTGGGACCGGGCTGGGTCTACGAGCAGTACTTC
TRBJ2-7 - TRBV7-9 - CASSARVEQYF TGTGCCAGCAGCGCCAGGGTTGAGCAGTACTTC
TRBJ2-3 few TRBV28 TRBD2 CASSPGLGVITDTQYF TGTGCCAGCAGTCCCGGACTAGGCGTCATCACAGATACGCAGTATTTT